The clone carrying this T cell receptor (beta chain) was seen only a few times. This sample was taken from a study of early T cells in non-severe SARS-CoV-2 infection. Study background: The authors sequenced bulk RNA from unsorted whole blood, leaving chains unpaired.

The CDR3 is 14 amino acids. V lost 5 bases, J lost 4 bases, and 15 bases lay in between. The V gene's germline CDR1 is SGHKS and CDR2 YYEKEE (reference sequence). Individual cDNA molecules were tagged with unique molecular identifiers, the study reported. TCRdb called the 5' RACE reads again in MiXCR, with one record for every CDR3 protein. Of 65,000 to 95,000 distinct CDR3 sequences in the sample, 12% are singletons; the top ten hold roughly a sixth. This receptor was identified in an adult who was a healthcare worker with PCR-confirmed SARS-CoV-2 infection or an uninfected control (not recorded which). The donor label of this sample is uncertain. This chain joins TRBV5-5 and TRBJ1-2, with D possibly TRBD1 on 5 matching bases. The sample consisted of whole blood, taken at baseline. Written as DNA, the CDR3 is TGTGCCAGCAGTTCACTCCAGGGAGTCTATGGCTACACCTTC. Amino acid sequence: CASSSLQGVYGYTF.